This T cell receptor beta chain was retrieved from a study of blood T cell repertoires in COVID-19. Study in general: Samples came from the United States, Italy and Spain, spanning acute and convalescent COVID-19.

Authors' processing steps: Amplification of reference gene primers was used by the study to estimate nucleated cell counts. Clones were read by immunoSEQ multiplex PCR, and TCRdb kept only the in-frame ones, dropping some. D and trimming were read from the DNA, whereas the V and J calls and clone size are those reported in that table. This table has around 270,000 clones, 75% to 95% appearing once. CDR1 is SGHNT, CDR2 YYREEE, per germline (reference sequence). This CDR3 contains 15 residues. The V and J ends lost 0 bases and 1 base respectively, with 11 bases between them. Patients of the Seattle cohort, enrolled during active infection, were followed longitudinally.

The receptor's source is a person under 35 with COVID-19, enrolled during active disease. Sequencing was carried out using peripheral blood. V is TRBV5-4 and J is TRBJ2-7; tentatively, D is TRBD2 (5 bases). Written as DNA, the CDR3 is TGTGCCAGCAGCTTGGTGGCTAGCAGTTCCTACGAGCAGTACTTC. It codes for CASSLVASSSYEQYF.